Shown below are 2 T cell receptor beta chains from a single sample sequenced in a study of cytomegalovirus exposure and HLA in healthy donors. In the PCR, 60 Vbeta and 13 Jbeta primers were used. Sequenced by immunoSEQ multiplex PCR; TCRdb stores in-frame clones only, minus some. The sample consists of under 200,000 clones, 62% of them appearing once. The source material was PBMCs. Every receptor here comes from a man aged 35-49 years in good health and CMV-seronegative.

The chain combines TRBV28 with TRBJ1-5; perhaps TRBD1 as D (5 bases). The V end was cut by 2 bases, the J end by 4 bases, with 9 bases between. The CDR3 covers 14 residues. In germline, CDR1 is MDHEN, CDR2 SYDVKM. The CDR3 spells CASSLGAVNQPQHF. For the CDR3, the DNA is TGTGCCAGCAGTTTAGGGGCAGTTAATCAGCCCCAGCATTTT.

The rearrangement joins TRBV5-1 to TRBJ2-1; a possible D gene is TRBD1 (6 bases). From germline, CDR1 is SGHRS and CDR2 YFSETQ. Trimming took 4 bases from V and 8 from J, leaving 16 bases between them. The CDR3 has 14 residues. Here the CDR3 reads CASSPLPGDHEQFF. The CDR3 coding sequence is TGCGCCAGCAGCCCCCTCCCAGGGGACCATGAGCAGTTCTTC.